This T cell receptor beta chain comes out of a study of blood T cell repertoires in COVID-19. Across the whole study: COVID-19 samples from acute and convalescent phases originated in the United States, Italy and Spain.

The V and J ends lost 3 bases and 4 bases respectively, with 8 bases between them. The CDR3 is made up of 13 amino acids. The germline CDR1 and CDR2 sequences are SGHRS and YFSETQ. Sequencing was performed with immunoSEQ multiplex PCR; in TCRdb, only in-frame clones are kept and a portion is missing. The table includes some 250,000 clones, just under 85% detected once. The specimen was peripheral blood. V gene TRBV5-1 combines with J gene TRBJ1-3, with D possibly matching TRBD1 (5 bases). The sequence came from an elderly woman with acute or convalescent COVID-19. Here the CDR3 DNA reads TGCGCCAGCAGCTCGGGACTCGGAAACACCATATATTTT. This sequence encodes CASSSGLGNTIYF.